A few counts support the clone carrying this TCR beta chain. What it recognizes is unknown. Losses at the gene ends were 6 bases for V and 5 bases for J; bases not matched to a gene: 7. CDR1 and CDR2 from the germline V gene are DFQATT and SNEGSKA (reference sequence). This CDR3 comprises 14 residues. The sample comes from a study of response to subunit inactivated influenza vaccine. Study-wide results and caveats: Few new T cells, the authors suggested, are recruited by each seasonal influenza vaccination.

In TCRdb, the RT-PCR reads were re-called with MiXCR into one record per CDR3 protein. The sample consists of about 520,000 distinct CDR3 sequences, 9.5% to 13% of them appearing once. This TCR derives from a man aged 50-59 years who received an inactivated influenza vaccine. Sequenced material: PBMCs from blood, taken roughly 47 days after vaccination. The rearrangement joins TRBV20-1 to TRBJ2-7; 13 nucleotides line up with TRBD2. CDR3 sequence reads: CSASKTSGRNEQYF. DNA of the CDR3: TGCAGTGCGAGTAAGACTAGCGGGAGGAACGAGCAGTACTTC.